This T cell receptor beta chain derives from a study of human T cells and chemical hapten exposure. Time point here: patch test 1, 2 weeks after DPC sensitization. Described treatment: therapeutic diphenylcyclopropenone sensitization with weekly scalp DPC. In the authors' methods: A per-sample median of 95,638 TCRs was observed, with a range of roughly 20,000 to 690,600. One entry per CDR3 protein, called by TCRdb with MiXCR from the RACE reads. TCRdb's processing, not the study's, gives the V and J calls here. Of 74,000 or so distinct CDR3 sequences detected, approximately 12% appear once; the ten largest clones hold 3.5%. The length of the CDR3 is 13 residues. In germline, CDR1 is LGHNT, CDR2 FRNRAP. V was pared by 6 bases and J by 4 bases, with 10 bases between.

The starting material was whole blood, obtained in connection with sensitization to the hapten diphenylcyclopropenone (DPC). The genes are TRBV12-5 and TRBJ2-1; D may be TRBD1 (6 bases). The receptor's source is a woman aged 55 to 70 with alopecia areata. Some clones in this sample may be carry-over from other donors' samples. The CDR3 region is CASGDSLYNEQFF. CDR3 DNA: TGTGCTAGTGGGGACAGCTTATACAATGAGCAGTTCTTC.